Shown below are 21 T cell receptor beta chains from a single sample sequenced in a study of tumor and adjacent non-tumor tissue in lung cancer. The library came from three nested PCR rounds adapted from ARM-PCR protocols. TCRdb called the multiplex PCR reads again in MiXCR, with one record for every CDR3 protein. The data hold some 90,000 distinct CDR3 sequences, with around 65% observed a single time. This sample's RNA came from whole unsorted tissue. The source material was lung tumor tissue. These receptors all stem from a man between 65 and 85 years old with non-small cell lung cancer.

This clonotype was recorded a few times. The chain uses TRBV7-3 and TRBJ2-3; 9 nucleotides match TRBD2. The V and J ends lost 5 bases and 6 bases, in that order; junction bases with no gene match: 9. Per germline, CDR1 SGHTA and CDR2 FQGTGA. This CDR3 comprises 15 residues. In nucleotides, the CDR3 is TGTGCCAGCAGCCCTAAGCGGGGGGCCTGGGATACGCAGTATTTT. Protein: CASSPKRGAWDTQYF.

The V gene is TRBV5-1, the J gene TRBJ2-1; the D gene could be TRBD1 or TRBD2 (6 bases each). CDR3 size: 17 residues. With 0 bases removed from V and 4 bases from J, the gap between germline ends came to 17 bases. CDR1 and CDR2 from the germline V gene are SGHRS and YFSETQ. The CDR3 loop is CASSLEGSGGGYNEQFF. CDR3 in DNA: TGCGCCAGCAGCTTGGAGGGTTCAGGAGGGGGTTACAATGAGCAGTTCTTC.

Concerning this clonotype itself: The junction departs from the called germline gene at one end, perhaps through a read error. The J gene is TRBJ2-6, the V gene TRBV6-1; possible D gene TRBD1, 6 bases. The CDR3 runs to 16 residues. Germline-derived CDR1 and CDR2 are MNHNS and SASEGT. The CDR3 coding sequence is TGTTCCAGTAGTGCCGAGGACAGCTCTAGGGCCAACGTCCTGACTTTC. Encoded protein: CSSSAEDSSRANVLTF.

This chain links TRBV6-1 with TRBJ1-5; no reliable D call. CDR3 length equals 15 residues. V was cut by 7 bases and J by 4 bases, with 17 bases left in between. Germline loops: CDR1 MNHNS, CDR2 SASEGT. The CDR3: CASTQAANSNQPQHF. CDR3 in DNA: TGTGCCAGCACTCAGGCGGCTAATAGTAATCAGCCCCAGCATTTT.

This clonotype was found a few times. The V and J genes are TRBV5-6 and TRBJ2-5, with a weak D call TRBD2 (5 bases). Germline V gene lookup returns CDR1 SGHDT and CDR2 YYEEEE. The CDR3 contains 16 residues. Trimming shortened V by 0 bases and J by 2 bases, and 14 bases separated the two germline ends. CDR3 DNA sequence: TGTGCCAGCAGCTTGGGGCATGGAGGAGCGCAAGAGACCCAGTACTTC. Its translation is CASSLGHGGAQETQYF.

This chain uses TRBV5-1 with TRBJ2-7, with TRBD2 matching 8 bases. Unmatched junction bases numbered 14, after V lost 5 bases and J lost 7 bases. This CDR3 has 15 amino acids. Looked up from germline, CDR1 is SGHRS and CDR2 is YFSETQ. The CDR3 DNA reads TGCGCCAGCAGGGTGAGTAGCGGGATTTTTGGAGAGCAGTACTTC. It specifies CASRVSSGIFGEQYF.

This clonotype was recorded only once. The V and J genes are TRBV5-1 and TRBJ2-7; no reliable D call. Per the germline V gene, CDR1 is SGHRS and CDR2 is YFSETQ. The CDR3 consists of 14 residues. The V and J ends lost 4 bases and 0 bases respectively, with 11 bases between them. CDR3 sequence: CASSPGISSYEQYF. The CDR3 bases are TGCGCCAGCAGCCCTGGCATCAGCTCCTACGAGCAGTACTTC. Full variable domain (missing parts from reference TRBV5-1 and TRBJ2-7): KAGVTQTPRYLIKTRGQQVTLSCSPISGHRSVSWYQQTPGQGLQFLFEYFSETQRNKGNFPGRFSGRQFSNSRSEMNVSTLELGDSALYLCASSPGISSYEQYFGPGTRLTVT.

The rearrangement uses TRBV11-2 and TRBJ2-2, with D perhaps matching TRBD1 (6 bases). Germline-derived CDR1 and CDR2 are SGHAT and FQNNGV. This CDR3 has 15 amino acids. CDR3 nucleotides: TGTCCCAACAGGTTAGGTGGGGGCAGGACCGGGGAGCTGTTTTTT. Translation gives CPNRLGGGRTGELFF.

The gene calls are TRBV6-6 and TRBJ2-3, with 7 bases lining up with TRBD1. The J segment lost 4 bases and the V segment lost 4 bases, leaving 5 bases of the junction unmatched. The CDR3 consists of 14 residues. Germline loops: CDR1 MNHNY, CDR2 SVGAGI (reference sequence). The CDR3 nucleotides read TGTGCCAGCAGTTGCTCGGACAGGCCAGATACGCAGTATTTT. Its protein is CASSCSDRPDTQYF.

This clonotype was recorded at least ten times. The rearrangement uses TRBV10-2 and TRBJ2-1, with 7 nucleotides matching TRBD2. The CDR3 totals 16 residues. Germline V gene lookup returns CDR1 WSHSY and CDR2 SAAADI. The ends lost 3 bases at V and 0 bases at J; junction bases unmatched: 5. The CDR3 loop is CASSDRSGDSYNEQFF. CDR3 DNA sequence: TGCGCCAGCAGTGACAGGAGCGGGGACTCCTACAATGAGCAGTTCTTC.

J is TRBJ2-5 and V is TRBV11-2, with D tentatively TRBD1 or TRBD2 (5 bases each). V was shortened by 7 bases and J by 2 bases, with 23 bases between the two germline ends. Germline V lookup: CDR1 SGHAT, CDR2 FQNNGV. The CDR3 runs 17 residues. This chain's CDR3 is CASTSRGHGKRQETQYF. CDR3 in DNA: TGTGCCAGCACTTCGCGCGGACACGGAAAGCGGCAAGAGACCCAGTACTTC.

On this clonotype itself: At one of its ends the junction is not consistent with the germline gene, which may arise from a read error. This rearrangement joins TRBV28 to TRBJ2-5; perhaps TRBD2 as D (6 bases). The germline CDR1 and CDR2 sequences are MDHEN and SYDVKM. This CDR3 region has 13 residues. CDR3 loop: CASRPEGSRTHYF. CDR3 DNA: TGTGCCAGCAGACCGGAGGGTAGCAGGACCCATTACTTC.

Of note for this clonotype: One junction end does not reproduce the germline sequence, and a read error may be involved. This sequence joins TRBV7-8 and TRBJ1-6; TRBD1 might be the D (5 bases). This CDR3 spans 17 amino acids. Germline CDR1 reads SGHVS; CDR2 reads FQNEAQ. In DNA, the CDR3 is TGTGCCAGCAGGTGGGGCGGCCAAGGCTACAATAATTCACCCCTCTACTTT. As protein: CASRWGGQGYNNSPLYF. Supplemented by reference TRBV7-8 and TRBJ1-6, the full variable domain reads GAGVSQSPRYKVAKRGQDVALRCDPISGHVSLFWYQQALGQGPEFLTYFQNEAQLDKSGLPSDRFFAERPEGSVSTLKIQRTQQEDSAVYLCASRWGGQGYNNSPLYFGNGTRLTVT.

Regarding this clonotype: A clone one base away is much larger, so this may be a read error. The rearrangement links TRBV7-8 to TRBJ2-1; TRBD2 agrees at 10 bases. The V gene's germline CDR1 is SGHVS and CDR2 FQNEAQ. The CDR3 contains 14 residues. CDR3 loop: CASSLTSGTDEHFF. The CDR3 DNA follows: TGTGCCAGCAGCTTAACTAGCGGGACCGATGAGCACTTCTTC.

This clonotype was counted at least ten times. The chain employs TRBV5-1 and TRBJ2-1; possibly TRBD1 for D (5 bases). This CDR3 comprises 15 residues. The V end was cut by 0 bases, the J end by 3 bases, with 10 bases between. The V gene's germline CDR1 is SGHRS and CDR2 YFSETQ. In DNA, the CDR3 is TGCGCCAGCAGCTTGGAGACAGACCTCTACAATGAGCAGTTCTTC. Amino acid sequence: CASSLETDLYNEQFF.

V and J are TRBV6-1 and TRBJ2-2; perhaps TRBD1 as D (6 bases). From germline, CDR1 is MNHNS and CDR2 SASEGT. Trimming took 4 bases from V and 7 from J, leaving 19 bases between them. This CDR3 contains 16 residues. CDR3 coding DNA: TGTGCCAGCAGTGGTTCACAGGGTTCGGATATCGGGGAGCTGTTTTTT. Its protein product is CASSGSQGSDIGELFF.

This clonotype was counted only a few times. This may stem from a read error, because a much larger clone lies one nucleotide away. The gene calls are TRBV28 and TRBJ2-5; D remains unclear. CDR1 MDHEN and CDR2 SYDVKM come from the germline V gene. Trimming shortened V by 3 bases and J by 4 bases, and 9 bases separated the two germline ends. The CDR3 runs 13 residues. The CDR3 protein is CASSFSTLETQYF. The CDR3 DNA is TGTGCCAGCAGTTTTTCGACTCTAGAGACCCAGTACTTC. The full variable domain, completed using reference TRBV28 and TRBJ2-5, is DVKVTQSSRYLVKRTGEKVFLECVQDMDHENMFWYRQDPGLGLRLIYFSYDVKMKEKGDIPEGYSVSREKKERFSLILESASTNQTSMYLCASSFSTLETQYFGPGTRLLVL.

The chain carries TRBV20-1 and TRBJ2-7; 9 nucleotides match TRBD1. CDR1 DFQATT and CDR2 SNEGSKA come from the germline V gene (reference sequence). CDR3 length: 17 residues. V trimming: 1 base; J trimming: 4 bases; junction bases outside the gene matches: 14. CDR3 nucleotide sequence: TGCAGTGCTAGAGGACTAGTGGGAGGGACAGGGCCTTACGAGCAGTACTTC. Its protein product is CSARGLVGGTGPYEQYF.

On this clonotype itself: Germline and junction disagree at one end, which may indicate a read error. The chain is built from TRBV6-1 and TRBJ2-2; weak D call: TRBD1 (6 bases). This CDR3 has 18 residues. Germline lookup yields CDR1 MNHNS and CDR2 SASEGT. This CDR3 reads CASSVRDMGYSNTGELFF. The DNA of the CDR3 is TGTGCGAGCAGTGTCAGGGACATGGGATATTCGAACACCGGGGAGCTGTTTTTT.

Worth noting for this clonotype: The junction shows a germline mismatch at one end, possibly a read error. CDR3 sequence: CTTSDLDRFYGYTF. The CDR3, as DNA: TGTACCACCAGTGATTTGGACAGGTTCTATGGCTATACCTTC. The chain couples TRBV24-1 to TRBJ1-2; TRBD1 matches 7 bases. This CDR3 has 14 amino acids. Germline loops: CDR1 KGHDR, CDR2 SFDVKD.

As concerns this clonotype: Likely a read error: the CDR3 ends without its conserved phenylalanine or tryptophan. J is TRBJ2-1 and V is TRBV5-1; unclear D gene. CDR3 length: 13 amino acids. Germline CDR1 is SGHRS and CDR2 is YFSETQ. V gave up 0 bases and J gave up 7 bases, with 8 bases separating them. The CDR3 coding sequence is TGCGCCAGCAGCTTGGACATTTTGAATGAGCAGTTCTTA. Translating it yields CASSLDILNEQFL.